This T cell receptor beta chain is drawn from a study of OX40 agonist ivuxolimab in advanced cancers. Study-level background: Ivuxolimab is a fully human IgG2 antibody that activates OX40 (CD134).

The CDR3 runs 12 residues. The trim removed 5 bases at V and 4 bases at J, leaving 2 bases unmatched. The V gene's germline CDR1 is SGHVS and CDR2 FNYEAQ. Study-wide points: Partly responding patients at 0.1-3.0 mg/kg showed some of the smallest clonal expansion. Low normalized clonal expansion also occurred in some nonresponding patients.

TCRdb keeps only in-frame clones here, not all; method: immunoSEQ multiplex PCR. The sample consists of approximately 24,000 clones, more than 75% of them appearing once. This clone was counted only a few times. Its target is unknown. The receptor's source is an adult with an advanced solid tumor such as melanoma, head and neck, liver or kidney cancer. The sample in question was CD4+ or CD8+ T cells sorted from blood, obtained in a trial of the OX40 agonist ivuxolimab. The rearrangement links TRBV7-6 to TRBJ2-7; 7 nucleotides agree with TRBD1. CDR3 in DNA: TGTGCCAGCAGCCCGACAGGGTACGAGCAGTACTTC. Protein sequence: CASSPTGYEQYF.